The 26 T cell receptor beta chains listed next were all sequenced from one sample in a study of CD8+ T cells in alopecia areata listed by TCRdb under 2018. Taken with the paper, the label for time point translates to: baseline before oral tofacitinib. Library preparation used the immunoSEQ multiplex PCR assay. RNA was extracted from all samples and reverse transcribed into cDNA as template for TCR sequencing. This is the immuneACCESS table as TCRdb keeps it, with only in-frame sequences that have V and J called. A part of the clones is gone; compared with another copy, unresolved V genes explain less than half, and the rest is unexplained. The sample table contains roughly 250,000 clones; only one count was recorded for around two thirds of them. Together, the top ten hold 1.2% of the sample. The sequencing used CD4+ T cells sorted from blood, collected at week 0. These receptors were collected from a human donor with alopecia areata.

The V call is TRBV25-1, the J call TRBJ2-5; the match to TRBD1 covers 8 bases. CDR1 and CDR2 from the germline V gene are MGHDK and SYGVNS. There are 14 residues in the CDR3. V lost 2 bases and J lost 5; bases outside the gene matches: 4. The CDR3 sequence is CASSEPGGLETQYF. CDR3 sequence (DNA): TGTGCCAGCAGTGAACCAGGGGGCTTGGAGACCCAGTACTTC.

This clone occurred a few times. The CDR3 nucleotides are TGTGCCAGCAGCTTAGCGGGGGGTTTGAACACTGAAGCTTTCTTT. Its translation: CASSLAGGLNTEAFF. The gene calls are TRBV7-9 and TRBJ1-1; the D gene is possibly TRBD1 (5 bases). Germline loops: CDR1 SEHNR, CDR2 FQNEAQ (reference sequence). The ends were cut back, 0 bases at V and 0 bases at J, with 8 bases in the middle. CDR3 length: 15 amino acids. Together with reference TRBV7-9 and TRBJ1-1, the CDR3 gives the full variable domain: DTGVSQNPRHKITKRGQNVTFRCDPISEHNRLYWYRQTLGQGPEFLTYFQNEAQLEKSRLLSDRFSAERPKGSFSTLEIQRTEQGDSAMYLCASSLAGGLNTEAFFGQGTRLTVV.

The sample holds one count of this clone. Other DNA sequences from this sample encode an identical CDR3 as well. This chain joins TRBV6-5 and TRBJ1-1, with a tentative D call TRBD1 (6 bases). The germline V and J ends were trimmed by 0 bases and 5 bases, with 10 bases remaining between them. The length of the CDR3 is 14 residues. CDR1 is MNHEY, CDR2 SVGAGI, per germline. CDR3 nucleotide sequence: TGTGCCAGCAGTTACTCCCGGGGGCGTACTGAAGCTTTCTTT. Its protein product is CASSYSRGRTEAFF.

This clone was observed a few times. The chain has TRBV5-1 and TRBJ2-2; 11 bases map to TRBD1. Germline CDR1 SGHRS, CDR2 YFSETQ. J gave up 4 bases and V 4 bases, and 3 bases lay outside the gene matches. The CDR3 runs 15 residues. CDR3 loop: CASSTGQGATGELFF. The CDR3 DNA reads TGCGCCAGCAGCACCGGACAGGGGGCCACCGGGGAGCTGTTTTTT.

This clone was detected a few times. The CDR3 reads CASSEEGGDGYTF. The CDR3 DNA is TGTGCCAGCAGTGAAGAAGGGGGTGATGGCTACACCTTC. V usage is TRBV6-1 and J usage is TRBJ1-2, with a weak D call TRBD1 (6 bases). CDR1 is MNHNS, CDR2 SASEGT, per germline. Deletions cut 1 base from V and 6 bases from J, with 9 bases between. CDR3 length equals 13 residues.

This rearrangement joins TRBV7-2 to TRBJ1-2; 11 bases are a match to TRBD1. Germline-derived CDR1 and CDR2 are SGHTA and FQGNSA. Germline trimming cut 1 base from V and 4 bases from J; bases unmatched to any gene: 8. The CDR3 covers 17 residues. CDR3 bases: TGTGCCAGCAGCTTAGTGGGATGGGACAGGGGGTCCTATGGCTACACCTTC. Amino acids: CASSLVGWDRGSYGYTF.

J is TRBJ2-7 and V is TRBV29-1; TRBD2 aligns across 8 bases. The V and J ends lost 3 bases and 6 bases, in that order; junction bases with no gene match: 10. Germline V lookup: CDR1 SQVTM, CDR2 ANQGSEA. The CDR3 is 14 amino acids. This CDR3 reads CSVEGAGALPEQYF. The CDR3, as DNA: TGCAGCGTTGAGGGAGCGGGGGCCCTCCCCGAGCAGTACTTC.

This chain connects TRBV30 to TRBJ2-1; unclear D gene. V dropped 1 base and J dropped 9 bases, with 7 bases sitting between them. This CDR3 has 11 residues. In germline, CDR1 is GTSNPN, CDR2 SVGIG (reference sequence). For the CDR3, the DNA is TGTGCCTGGAGTGGCGGCGGTGAGCAGTTCTTC. It translates to CAWSGGGEQFF.

This clone was found a few times. The V call is TRBV29-1, the J call TRBJ1-1; 10 bases align to TRBD1. The germline V gene has CDR1 SQVTM and CDR2 ANQGSEA. Trimming cost V 7 bases and J 5 bases; bases outside gene matches: 10. CDR3 length: 14 residues. The CDR3 spells CSAGQGLGRTEAFF. DNA for the CDR3: TGCAGCGCGGGACAGGGGTTGGGTCGGACTGAAGCTTTCTTT. Looking up the rest from reference TRBV29-1 and TRBJ1-1 gives the full variable domain: SAVISQKPSRDICQRGTSLTIQCQVDSQVTMMFWYRQQPGQSLTLIATANQGSEATYESGFVIDKFPISRPNLTFSTLTVSNMSPEDSSIYLCSAGQGLGRTEAFFGQGTRLTVV.

The chain uses TRBV5-1 and TRBJ2-5; the match to TRBD2 covers 11 bases. V lost 3 bases and J lost 5; bases outside the gene matches: 3. CDR1 SGHRS and CDR2 YFSETQ come from the germline V gene. The CDR3 is made up of 14 amino acids. DNA of the CDR3: TGCGCCAGCAGCTGGGGACTAGCGGCGGAGACCCAGTACTTC. This encodes CASSWGLAAETQYF.

The rearrangement uses TRBV29-1 and TRBJ1-5, with TRBD1 as a possible D gene (5 bases). Trimming stripped 6 bases from V and 6 bases from J, with 12 bases between. There are 12 residues in the CDR3. Germline loops: CDR1 SQVTM, CDR2 ANQGSEA. In DNA, the CDR3 is TGCAGCGTGGGGGAGGAAGGTCAGCCCCAGCATTTT. Protein product: CSVGEEGQPQHF. Supplemented by reference TRBV29-1 and TRBJ1-5, the full variable domain reads SAVISQKPSRDICQRGTSLTIQCQVDSQVTMMFWYRQQPGQSLTLIATANQGSEATYESGFVIDKFPISRPNLTFSTLTVSNMSPEDSSIYLCSVGEEGQPQHFGDGTRLSIL.

This clone was recorded a few times. This sequence joins TRBV10-3 and TRBJ2-6, with no clear D. The CDR3 contains 16 residues. CDR1 is ENHRY, CDR2 SYGVKD, per germline. Trimming shortened V by 3 bases and J by 0 bases, and 9 bases separated the two germline ends. The CDR3 DNA reads TGTGCCATCAGTGATGTTGTTTCCTCTGGGGCCAACGTCCTGACTTTC. Translating gives CAISDVVSSGANVLTF.

The chain couples TRBV5-4 to TRBJ1-6, with D possibly being TRBD1 (5 bases). V gave up 0 bases and J gave up 6 bases, with 10 bases separating them. Germline lookup yields CDR1 SGHNT and CDR2 YYREEE (reference sequence). The CDR3 has 15 amino acids. The CDR3 reads CASSLEGTVNSPLHF. CDR3 DNA sequence: TGTGCCAGCAGCTTGGAAGGGACTGTTAATTCACCCCTCCACTTT.

V is TRBV30 and J is TRBJ2-4, with unresolved D. Germline-derived CDR1 and CDR2 are GTSNPN and SVGIG (reference sequence). V dropped 2 bases and J dropped 9 bases, with 11 bases sitting between them. The CDR3 is made up of 12 amino acids. CDR3 sequence (DNA): TGTGCCTGGAGTTCGGCCGTTCGCATTCAGTACTTC. Protein: CAWSSAVRIQYF.

V and J are TRBV25-1 and TRBJ2-5; 9 nucleotides align to TRBD1. V shed 3 bases and J 7 bases; nucleotides not matched to a gene: 9. Germline V gene lookup returns CDR1 MGHDK and CDR2 SYGVNS. The CDR3 length is 15 residues. CDR3 in DNA: TGTGCCAGCAGTGAGTCCGGGACAGGGAGAGGGACCCAGTACTTC. Residues: CASSESGTGRGTQYF.

This rearrangement joins TRBV2 to TRBJ2-6; D is unresolved. Trimming removed 7 bases from V and 4 bases from J, with 11 bases in between. CDR3 length: 14 residues. Germline V lookup: CDR1 SNHLY, CDR2 FYNNEI. CDR3 region: CASITERGANVLTF. CDR3 nucleotide sequence: TGTGCCAGCATCACGGAACGCGGGGCCAACGTCCTGACTTTC.

The DNA for the CDR3 is TGCAGCGTTGGAGCCAGGGCAGGGAATGAAAAACTGTTTTTT. It is translated as CSVGARAGNEKLFF. This sequence joins TRBV29-1 and TRBJ1-4; perhaps TRBD1 as D (5 bases). Germline CDR1 reads SQVTM; CDR2 reads ANQGSEA. The CDR3 contains 14 residues. V lost 4 bases and J 5 bases, leaving 14 bases between the germline ends.

V and J are TRBV30 and TRBJ1-2; D unclear. The CDR3 extends over 13 amino acids. The V gene's germline CDR1 is GTSNPN and CDR2 SVGIG (reference sequence). V was shortened by 2 bases and J by 4 bases, with 11 bases between the two germline ends. CDR3 DNA sequence: TGTGCCTGGAGTTTAACCATTGGCTATGGCTACACCTTC. Its translation is CAWSLTIGYGYTF. The entire variable domain, with the rest obtained from reference TRBV30 and TRBJ1-2, is as follows: SQTIHQWPATLVQPVGSPLSLECTVEGTSNPNLYWYRQAAGRGLQLLFYSVGIGQISSEVPQNLSASRPQDRQFILSSKKLLLSDSGFYLCAWSLTIGYGYTFGSGTRLTVV.

V and J are TRBV18 and TRBJ1-4; D not certain. Germline assignment: CDR1 KGHSH and CDR2 LQKENI. V was trimmed by 3 bases and J by 0 bases, leaving 5 bases between them. The CDR3 has 14 residues. CDR3 DNA: TGTGCCAGCTCACCCGGGGCAACTAATGAAAAACTGTTTTTT. It yields the protein CASSPGATNEKLFF.

V and J are TRBV29-1 and TRBJ2-5, with D hard to call. The V gene's germline CDR1 is SQVTM and CDR2 ANQGSEA. CDR3 length: 14 amino acids. V lost 3 bases, J lost 5 bases, and 16 bases lay in between. CDR3 nucleotides: TGCAGCGTTGATAGAGATGTAGCCCTCGAGACCCAGTACTTC. Protein sequence: CSVDRDVALETQYF.

The rearrangement uses TRBV5-1 and TRBJ2-1, with D unresolved. V was shortened by 0 bases and J by 5 bases, with 6 bases between the two germline ends. The CDR3 is made up of 13 amino acids. Germline V CDR1 and CDR2: SGHRS, YFSETQ. CDR3 nucleotides: TGCGCCAGCAGCTTGGTGCCAGACAATGAGCAGTTCTTC. It codes for CASSLVPDNEQFF.

V gene TRBV29-1 combines with J gene TRBJ1-2; 7 bases fit TRBD1. CDR1 is SQVTM, CDR2 ANQGSEA, per germline. The CDR3 runs to 12 residues. The V and J ends lost 4 bases and 5 bases, in that order; junction bases with no gene match: 4. The CDR3 DNA sequence: TGCAGCGTTGCGACAGGGTTGTATGGCTACACCTTC. This translates into CSVATGLYGYTF.

V is TRBV10-2 and J is TRBJ1-3; D call uncertain. Germline V lookup: CDR1 WSHSY, CDR2 SAAADI. The CDR3 contains 12 residues. Trimming cost V 2 bases and J 2 bases, with 1 base left between them. In DNA, the CDR3 is TGCGCCAGCAGTGAGGCTGGAAACACCATATATTTT. Translating it yields CASSEAGNTIYF.

This clone has just a few counts. The chain links TRBV10-1 to TRBJ2-3; 11 bases fit TRBD2. Germline assignment: CDR1 WNHNN and CDR2 SYGVQD (reference sequence). This CDR3 spans 17 amino acids. The J segment lost 2 bases and the V segment lost 4 bases, leaving 8 bases of the junction unmatched. The CDR3 protein is CASSGPLSGGATDTQYF. CDR3 sequence (DNA): TGCGCCAGCAGTGGCCCTCTTAGCGGGGGGGCCACAGATACGCAGTATTTT.

The rearrangement joins TRBV7-2 to TRBJ2-7; D is uncertain. V was pared by 1 base and J by 4 bases, with 14 bases between. Germline assignment: CDR1 SGHTA and CDR2 FQGNSA. This CDR3 has 15 amino acids. The CDR3: CASSLGPSAWYEQYF. The CDR3 region has the DNA TGTGCCAGCAGCTTAGGGCCCAGCGCGTGGTACGAGCAGTACTTC.

The chain recombines TRBV2 with TRBJ2-7; 10 bases line up with TRBD1. Germline assignment: CDR1 SNHLY and CDR2 FYNNEI. V trimming: 3 bases; J trimming: 3 bases; junction bases outside the gene matches: 2. This CDR3 is 14 amino acids long. The CDR3 reads CASSETGGRYEQYF. Here the CDR3 DNA reads TGTGCCAGCAGTGAGACAGGGGGCCGCTACGAGCAGTACTTC.